What follows is one T cell receptor (beta chain) and its context. The CDR3 sequence is 13 residues long. Trimming pared 3 bases from V and 11 bases from J, leaving 15 bases between. CDR1 and CDR2 from the germline V gene are SGDLS and YYNGEE. This record belongs to a study of CD8+ T cells in alopecia areata. RNA, once extracted, was reverse transcribed into cDNA for use as the sequencing template. Here immunoSEQ multiplex PCR was the method, and the copy in TCRdb shows in-frame clones only, minus some. The repertoire includes 130,000 to 150,000 clones, more than 55% of them detected once, and about 38% sits in the top ten.

J is TRBJ2-1 and V is TRBV9; a weak D match, TRBD1 (5 bases). This clonotype was obtained from a human donor in good health. The sample taken for sequencing was CD8+ T cells sorted from blood. The CDR3 DNA reads TGTGCCAGCAGCGAGGGGTGGCAGGCACAGCAGTTCTTC. It specifies CASSEGWQAQQFF.